The T cell receptor (beta chain) under discussion was sequenced for a study of response to subunit inactivated influenza vaccine listed by TCRdb under 2018. In terms of the full investigation: Deep quantitative profiling of the T cell receptor repertoire was used in the study to follow responses to a trivalent subunit inactivated influenza vaccine. Broad study findings and their caveats: The authors proposed that each seasonal influenza vaccination may bring in only a limited number of new T cells.

The CDR3 covers 16 residues, taking in both the cysteine and the phenylalanine. The DNA shown is the 48-base CDR3, in frame from base 1. Relative to germline, V is 2 bases shorter and J is 5 bases shorter, with 15 bases between their ends. From a lookup of the germline V gene, CDR1 and CDR2 are LGHNA and YNFKEQ. This clonotype was counted between two and nine times. Its antigen remains unidentified. Qualities for individual bases were not recorded, and no much larger clone is one base off. The library was generated by RT-PCR. Sequencing relied on an Illumina HiSeq 2500. TCRdb ran its own pipeline on the public reads, namely fastp trimming at Q25 and MiXCR clone calling, and kept in-frame beta chains. Each CDR3 protein gets just one entry, which takes the most common genes and DNA from the rows behind it. This sample holds about 500,000 distinct CDR3 sequences; approximately 16% were observed only once. The leading ten clones occupy 2.5% to 3.5% of the sample.

Here the sequenced sample was CD4+ T cells sorted from PBMCs, taken less than 25 months after vaccination. This chain joins TRBV4-2 to TRBJ1-4, with the D segment identity uncertain. The TCR originated in a man in his fifties or sixties who received an inactivated influenza vaccine. Donor details come from another sample of the same person, matched by shared clones. The DNA reads TGTGCCAGCAGCCAACAAAAAGGACTGAAGAATGAAAAACTGTTTTTT. Translation gives CASSQQKGLKNEKLFF.